The 32 T cell receptor beta chains listed next were all sequenced from one sample in a study of cytomegalovirus exposure and HLA in healthy donors. PCR used 60 Vbeta primers and 13 Jbeta primers. The table came from immunoSEQ multiplex PCR; TCRdb's copy has only in-frame clones and leaves some out. The data hold about 36,000 clones, with 60% to 80% observed a single time. Input material: PBMCs. The receptor source for this set is a man aged 30 to 39 in good health and CMV-seronegative.

The chain combines TRBV4-3 with TRBJ2-4; 15 bases map to TRBD2. Germline V gene sequence: CDR1 LGHNA, CDR2 YSLEER. The CDR3 loop spans 17 amino acids. V lost 4 bases and J lost 6; bases outside the gene matches: 7. The CDR3 loop reads CASSRGLAGGPSNIQYF. In nucleotides, the CDR3 is TGCGCCAGCAGCCGAGGACTAGCGGGGGGGCCGTCAAACATTCAGTACTTC.

V is TRBV2 and J is TRBJ2-7; 7 bases agree with TRBD1. The CDR3 length is 12 residues. V lost 5 bases to trimming and J lost 3 bases; unmatched junction nucleotides: 1. Germline CDR1 reads SNHLY; CDR2 reads FYNNEI. The CDR3 coding sequence is TGTGCCAGCAGTTGGGACAGCTACGAGCAGTACTTC. It encodes CASSWDSYEQYF. Using reference TRBV2 and TRBJ2-7 for the parts outside the CDR3, the full variable domain is EPEVTQTPSHQVTQMGQEVILRCVPISNHLYFYWYRQILGQKVEFLVSFYNNEISEKSEIFDDQFSVERPDGSNFTLKIRSTKLEDSAMYFCASSWDSYEQYFGPGTRLTVT.

CDR3 loop: CSVEVGGQVGGYTF. CDR3 bases: TGCAGCGTTGAAGTCGGGGGACAGGTGGGTGGCTACACCTTC. The J gene is TRBJ1-2, the V gene TRBV29-1; TRBD1 matches at 8 bases. There are 14 residues in the CDR3. With 1 base clipped from V and 7 bases from J, the junction kept 8 bases outside the gene matches. Germline CDR1 SQVTM, CDR2 ANQGSEA.

CDR3 sequence (DNA): TGTGCCAGCAGTTCAATCTTTGGACTAAACTATGGCTACACCTTC. Protein sequence: CASSSIFGLNYGYTF. The V call is TRBV28, the J call TRBJ1-2; D gene unclear. Deletions cut 4 bases from V and 2 bases from J, with 14 bases between. The CDR3 consists of 15 residues. CDR1 is MDHEN and CDR2 is SYDVKM in the germline V gene.

The chain couples TRBV16 to TRBJ1-5; 7 bases fit TRBD1. CDR1 is KGHSY and CDR2 is FQNENV in the germline V gene. Trimming cost V 4 bases and J 0 bases; bases outside gene matches: 3. CDR3 length equals 15 residues. CDR3 nucleotide sequence: TGTGCCAGCAGCCTCTGGGACAGTAGCAATCAGCCCCAGCATTTT. Translated: CASSLWDSSNQPQHF.

CDR3 DNA: TGTGCCAGCACCAACAGGAGCTCCTACGAGCAGTACTTC. It is translated as CASTNRSSYEQYF. The chain uses TRBV7-2 and TRBJ2-7, with a weak D call TRBD1 (5 bases). This CDR3 comprises 13 residues. Germline lookup yields CDR1 SGHTA and CDR2 FQGNSA. The V and J ends lost 7 bases and 0 bases respectively, with 10 bases between them. The full variable domain, with the rest looked up from reference TRBV7-2 and TRBJ2-7, is GAGVSQSPSNKVTEKGKDVELRCDPISGHTALYWYRQSLGQGLEFLIYFQGNSAPDKSGLPSDRFSAERTGGSVSTLTIQRTQQEDSAVYLCASTNRSSYEQYFGPGTRLTVT.

The rearrangement links TRBV4-3 to TRBJ2-7, with 8 nucleotides matching TRBD1. Germline CDR1 reads LGHNA; CDR2 reads YSLEER. V lost 1 base to trimming and J lost 7 bases; unmatched junction nucleotides: 12. The length of the CDR3 is 16 residues. CDR3 bases: TGCGCCAGCAGCCAAGGAGGCGACAGGGGTTTGGTTGAGCAGTACTTC. This translates into CASSQGGDRGLVEQYF.

The chain employs TRBV28 and TRBJ1-1; 10 bases agree with TRBD1. Germline assignment: CDR1 MDHEN and CDR2 SYDVKM. J gave up 5 bases and V 5 bases, and 8 bases lay outside the gene matches. The CDR3 is 15 amino acids. The CDR3: CASSLRQGAYTEAFF. Here the CDR3 DNA reads TGTGCCAGCAGTCTACGACAGGGGGCCTATACTGAAGCTTTCTTT.

By share of the sample, this clone is medium-sized (0.01 to 0.1%). This rearrangement joins TRBV6-4 to TRBJ1-6; possible D gene TRBD1, 6 bases. This CDR3 contains 15 residues. CDR1 and CDR2 from the germline V gene are MRHNA and SNTAGT. Trimming removed 3 bases at V and 8 bases at J, with 14 bases between. The CDR3 DNA sequence: TGTGCCAGCAGTGAGGCCCGGGGGGCAGATTCACCCCTCCACTTT. Its protein product is CASSEARGADSPLHF.

The CDR3 DNA follows: TGCGCCAGCAGCCGCGGGACAGTTATATTCAATCAGCCCCAGCATTTT. Translation: CASSRGTVIFNQPQHF. The J gene is TRBJ1-5, the V gene TRBV4-1; 7 bases line up with TRBD1. The ends lost 4 bases at V and 3 bases at J; junction bases unmatched: 9. There are 16 residues in the CDR3. CDR1 and CDR2 (germline): MGHRA, YSYEKL.

This chain links TRBV19 with TRBJ2-1, with D unresolved. Trimming shortened V by 1 base and J by 6 bases, and 4 bases separated the two germline ends. Germline V lookup: CDR1 LNHDA, CDR2 SQIVND (reference sequence). CDR3 length: 12 amino acids. Here the CDR3 reads CASSIVSNEQFF. Written as DNA, the CDR3 is TGTGCCAGTAGTATAGTATCCAATGAGCAGTTCTTC.

The chain employs TRBV2 and TRBJ2-7; TRBD2 is a possible D gene (6 bases). This CDR3 contains 12 residues. The germline V and J ends were trimmed by 6 bases and 10 bases, with 16 bases remaining between them. Germline CDR1 SNHLY, CDR2 FYNNEI. CDR3 protein: CASRGGGSRQYF. CDR3 nucleotide sequence: TGTGCCAGCAGGGGAGGTGGTTCTCGCCAGTACTTC.

The chain has TRBV10-1 and TRBJ2-7; the D gene is possibly TRBD1 (6 bases). CDR3 length: 14 amino acids. CDR1 is WNHNN and CDR2 is SYGVQD in the germline V gene (reference sequence). Trimming stripped 0 bases from V and 2 bases from J, with 8 bases between. The CDR3 DNA is TGCGCCAGCAGTGAGTCGACAGGACCCTACGAGCAGTACTTC. Amino acids: CASSESTGPYEQYF.

The chain couples TRBV29-1 to TRBJ2-3, with a weak D call TRBD2 (6 bases). V was cut by 7 bases and J by 2 bases, with 13 bases left in between. The germline V gene has CDR1 SQVTM and CDR2 ANQGSEA. The CDR3 totals 13 residues. The CDR3, as DNA: TGCAGCGCCCCCGGGGGTCCCACAGATACGCAGTATTTT. As protein: CSAPGGPTDTQYF.

The chain employs TRBV7-8 and TRBJ2-3; tentatively, D is TRBD2 (5 bases). From germline, CDR1 is SGHVS and CDR2 FQNEAQ. Trimming took off 5 bases at V and 0 bases at J, with 12 bases between the two ends. CDR3 length equals 15 residues. CDR3 residues: CASSHSAASTDTQYF. For the CDR3, the DNA is TGTGCCAGCAGCCATAGCGCGGCTAGCACAGATACGCAGTATTTT.

The chain recombines TRBV7-2 with TRBJ1-5; 9 nucleotides match TRBD1. After removal of 3 bases from V and 3 bases from J, the junction contained 3 bases not matched to a gene. Germline V gene lookup returns CDR1 SGHTA and CDR2 FQGNSA. The CDR3 sequence is 15 residues long. CDR3 amino acids: CASSFYRGLNQPQHF. The CDR3 region has the DNA TGTGCCAGCAGCTTCTACAGGGGGCTCAATCAGCCCCAGCATTTT.

The genes are TRBV2 and TRBJ1-5, with unresolved D. The germline V gene has CDR1 SNHLY and CDR2 FYNNEI. Trimming removed 6 bases at V and 0 bases at J, with 9 bases between. The CDR3 contains 14 residues. Here the CDR3 DNA reads TGTGCCAGCAGGAGCGGGAATAGCAATCAGCCCCAGCATTTT. It encodes CASRSGNSNQPQHF.

The count of this clone is one. The V call is TRBV25-1, the J call TRBJ1-2, with 7 bases identical to TRBD1. CDR1 MGHDK and CDR2 SYGVNS come from the germline V gene. This CDR3 spans 14 amino acids. J was trimmed by 6 bases and V by 7 bases; bases with no gene match: 11. The CDR3 spells CASTKTGILDGYTF. CDR3 sequence (DNA): TGTGCCAGCACAAAGACAGGGATCCTCGATGGCTACACCTTC.

The chain uses TRBV2 and TRBJ1-1, with a possible D match to TRBD1 (5 bases). CDR1 SNHLY and CDR2 FYNNEI come from the germline V gene. The CDR3 runs to 13 residues. V was shortened by 7 bases and J by 2 bases, with 11 bases between the two germline ends. The CDR3 region has the DNA TGTGCCAGCAAGAGGGACTTCAACACTGAAGCTTTCTTT. Encoded protein: CASKRDFNTEAFF. Based on the CDR3 plus reference TRBV2 and TRBJ1-1, the full variable domain is EPEVTQTPSHQVTQMGQEVILRCVPISNHLYFYWYRQILGQKVEFLVSFYNNEISEKSEIFDDQFSVERPDGSNFTLKIRSTKLEDSAMYFCASKRDFNTEAFFGQGTRLTVV.

The CDR3 region is CSVLQGNSNQPQHF. The CDR3 coding sequence is TGCAGCGTGCTGCAGGGGAATAGCAATCAGCCCCAGCATTTT. This chain links TRBV29-1 with TRBJ1-5, with D tentatively TRBD1 (6 bases). Germline V gene data show CDR1 as SQVTM and CDR2 as ANQGSEA. There are 14 residues in the CDR3. Trimming stripped 6 bases from V and 0 bases from J, with 12 bases between.

The rearrangement joins TRBV12-5 to TRBJ2-1, with a tentative D call TRBD1 (5 bases). Germline V CDR1 and CDR2: LGHNT, FRNRAP. Trimming shortened V by 2 bases and J by 4 bases, and 18 bases separated the two germline ends. This CDR3 is 17 amino acids long. The CDR3 DNA is TGTGCTAGTGGTTTGTCCACCCTAGGGGTCAGATACAATGAGCAGTTCTTC. Its protein is CASGLSTLGVRYNEQFF.

This chain joins TRBV5-1 and TRBJ2-7; 8 bases line up with TRBD2. Trimming cost V 6 bases and J 0 bases; bases outside gene matches: 17. CDR1 is SGHRS, CDR2 YFSETQ, per germline. The CDR3 length is 18 residues. CDR3 amino acids: CASTPGGGTGRASYEQYF. In DNA, the CDR3 is TGCGCCAGCACCCCGGGAGGGGGGACGGGTAGAGCCTCCTACGAGCAGTACTTC.

The rearrangement uses TRBV6-5 and TRBJ2-7; possible D gene TRBD1, 6 bases. This CDR3 spans 12 amino acids. CDR1 is MNHEY, CDR2 SVGAGI, per germline. V was cut by 2 bases and J by 7 bases, with 9 bases left in between. CDR3: CASSYTQGEQYF. CDR3 DNA sequence: TGTGCCAGCAGTTACACCCAGGGGGAGCAGTACTTC.

The chain couples TRBV10-1 to TRBJ2-7; 9 bases are shared with TRBD1. Trimming at V came to 5 bases and at J to 4 bases, leaving 9 bases not matched to a gene. Germline V gene data show CDR1 as WNHNN and CDR2 as SYGVQD (reference sequence). CDR3 length: 15 amino acids. For the CDR3, the DNA is TGCGCCAGCAGTAGAGACAGGGGGTTTGTGTACGAGCAGTACTTC. This codes for CASSRDRGFVYEQYF.

V gene TRBV7-9 combines with J gene TRBJ1-1; 7 bases align to TRBD1. This CDR3 has 14 residues. Unmatched junction bases numbered 6, after V lost 3 bases and J lost 5 bases. In germline, CDR1 is SEHNR, CDR2 FQNEAQ (reference sequence). CDR3 loop: CASSFQTGRTEAFF. CDR3 DNA sequence: TGTGCCAGCAGCTTCCAGACAGGGAGGACTGAAGCTTTCTTT.

The chain uses TRBV6-4 and TRBJ1-5, with a weak D call TRBD1 (6 bases). This CDR3 has 14 amino acids. V lost 3 bases, J lost 6 bases, and 12 bases lay in between. The V gene's germline CDR1 is MRHNA and CDR2 SNTAGT. CDR3 amino acids: CASSDWAGAQPQHF. The DNA for the CDR3 is TGTGCCAGCAGTGATTGGGCAGGGGCTCAGCCCCAGCATTTT.

This chain links TRBV5-3 with TRBJ2-1; the D gene is possibly TRBD1 (5 bases). TRBV5-3 is noted as an ORF with a role that remains uncertain. V was clipped by 6 bases and J by 7 bases, with 11 bases between them. The CDR3 contains 12 residues. CDR3 DNA sequence: TGTGCCAGAACCCCCTCAGGGAATGAGCAGTTCTTC. This translates into CARTPSGNEQFF.

The chain recombines TRBV18 with TRBJ2-7; weak D call: TRBD1 (5 bases). This CDR3 has 11 residues. Germline CDR1 reads KGHSH; CDR2 reads LQKENI. Trimming removed 5 bases from V and 6 bases from J, with 8 bases in between. CDR3 residues: CASSETVEQYF. The CDR3 DNA follows: TGTGCCAGCTCAGAGACAGTCGAGCAGTACTTC.

The genes are TRBV4-3 and TRBJ2-7; possibly TRBD1 for D (5 bases). CDR3 length equals 14 residues. Trimming removed 2 bases at V and 5 bases at J, with 13 bases between. CDR1 and CDR2 from the germline V gene are LGHNA and YSLEER. The CDR3 reads CASSQQGFSDEQYF. The CDR3 nucleotides read TGCGCCAGCAGCCAACAGGGCTTCTCGGACGAGCAGTACTTC.

This clone came up a few times. The chain has TRBV6-5 and TRBJ1-1; weak D call: TRBD1 (5 bases). V lost 6 bases and J 1 base, leaving 15 bases between the germline ends. The CDR3 totals 15 residues. CDR1 MNHEY and CDR2 SVGAGI come from the germline V gene. The CDR3 DNA reads as TGTGCCAGCAGCCCCTTCGACAGACAGAACACTGAAGCTTTCTTT. Residues: CASSPFDRQNTEAFF.

This clone has more than one count but fewer than ten. V gene TRBV10-2 combines with J gene TRBJ2-7; TRBD2 is a possible D gene (7 bases). Trimming took 3 bases from V and 5 from J, leaving 14 bases between them. CDR1 and CDR2 (germline): WSHSY, SAAADI. This CDR3 spans 14 amino acids. The CDR3 loop is CASSDGGRVHEQYF. The CDR3 DNA sequence: TGCGCCAGCAGTGACGGGGGGCGCGTTCACGAGCAGTACTTC.

This clone was detected only once. The chain carries TRBV25-1 and TRBJ1-1, with 11 bases lining up with TRBD1. CDR3 length: 16 residues. J gave up 0 bases and V 3 bases, and 3 bases lay outside the gene matches. Germline values: CDR1 MGHDK, CDR2 SYGVNS. CDR3 in DNA: TGTGCCAGCAGTGATGGGACAGGGGGGATGAACACTGAAGCTTTCTTT. Translation: CASSDGTGGMNTEAFF.